This TCR beta chain came from a study of Tregs in tolerant kidney transplant recipients. Germline CDR1 is MRHNA and CDR2 is SNTAGT. This CDR3 is 14 amino acids long. V lost 3 bases and J 1 base, leaving 9 bases between the germline ends. The nonmyeloablative bone marrow transplants came from related graft donors, with transient mixed chimerism. This clone was recorded a few times. Data came from immunoSEQ multiplex PCR; TCRdb stores just in-frame clones and leaves some out. The sample shows about 22,000 clones, about 84% of them seen only once. The specimen was CD8+ T cells from blood (PBMCs), collected 6 months after the transplant. The receptor comes from a human patient who received a combined kidney and bone marrow transplant. Some of the T cells may derive from the graft donor. This sequence joins TRBV6-4 and TRBJ1-1; a possible D gene is TRBD1 (6 bases). This CDR3 reads CASSEGGSNTEAFF. The CDR3 region has the DNA TGTGCCAGCAGTGAAGGGGGATCGAACACTGAAGCTTTCTTT.